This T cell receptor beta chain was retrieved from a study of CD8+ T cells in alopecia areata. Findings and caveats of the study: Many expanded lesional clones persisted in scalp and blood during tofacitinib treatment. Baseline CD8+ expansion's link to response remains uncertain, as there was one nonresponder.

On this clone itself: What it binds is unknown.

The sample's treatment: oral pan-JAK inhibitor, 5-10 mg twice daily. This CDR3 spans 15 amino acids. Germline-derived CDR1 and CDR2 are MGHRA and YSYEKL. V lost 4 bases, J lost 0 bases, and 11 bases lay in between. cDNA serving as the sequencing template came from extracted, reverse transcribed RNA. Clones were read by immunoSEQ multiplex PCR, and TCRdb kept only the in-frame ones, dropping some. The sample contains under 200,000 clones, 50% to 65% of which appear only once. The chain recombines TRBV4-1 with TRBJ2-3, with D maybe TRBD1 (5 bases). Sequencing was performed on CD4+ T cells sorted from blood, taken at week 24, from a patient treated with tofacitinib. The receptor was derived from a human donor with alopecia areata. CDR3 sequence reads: CASSLLGPSTDTQYF. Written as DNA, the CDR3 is TGCGCCAGCAGCCTCTTGGGGCCTAGCACAGATACGCAGTATTTT.